Each of the 10 T cell receptor beta chains below was sequenced from the same sample in a study of cytomegalovirus exposure and HLA in healthy donors (dated by TCRdb to 2016 to 2017). The method behind the library was the immunoSEQ multiplex PCR assay. The multiplex PCR relied on a mix of 60 forward primers for TCR Vbeta segments and 13 reverse primers for TCR Jbeta segments. TCRdb took over this immuneACCESS table, retaining in-frame rearrangements with V and J assigned. Such tables are incomplete; in checked studies, under half of the missing clones stem from an unresolved V gene, and the remainder is unexplained. Within this sample are about 160,000 clones, with approximately 78% of them counted one time only. Approximately 3% of the sample rests with the top ten. The sample comprised PBMCs. The receptors come from a middle-aged woman in good health and CMV-seronegative.

The chain employs TRBV6-1 and TRBJ1-5, with D maybe TRBD1 (6 bases). Trimming shortened V by 5 bases and J by 2 bases, and 16 bases separated the two germline ends. CDR3 length: 16 residues. Germline-derived CDR1 and CDR2 are MNHNS and SASEGT. The CDR3 reads CASSQGGRRGNQPQHF. CDR3 coding DNA: TGTGCCAGCAGTCAAGGGGGACGGAGGGGCAATCAGCCCCAGCATTTT.

This clone was recorded a few times. This chain uses TRBV19 with TRBJ2-1; 13 bases agree with TRBD2. The CDR3 covers 18 residues. The V gene's germline CDR1 is LNHDA and CDR2 SQIVND (reference sequence). V lost 5 bases and J lost 7; bases outside the gene matches: 14. The CDR3: CASSLFSPGLAGVNEQFF. The CDR3 DNA follows: TGTGCCAGTAGTCTATTTAGCCCCGGACTAGCGGGAGTTAATGAGCAGTTCTTC. Full variable domain (remainder filled in from reference TRBV19 and TRBJ2-1): DGGITQSPKYLFRKEGQNVTLSCEQNLNHDAMYWYRQDPGQGLRLIYYSQIVNDFQKGDIAEGYSVSREKKESFPLTVTSAQKNPTAFYLCASSLFSPGLAGVNEQFFGPGTRLTVL.

The chain has TRBV18 and TRBJ2-2, with a tentative D call TRBD2 (6 bases). The CDR3 has 19 residues. Germline V gene lookup returns CDR1 KGHSH and CDR2 LQKENI. Trimming removed 1 base from V and 1 base from J, with 19 bases in between. CDR3 protein: CASSPRSFVAVLNTGELFF. CDR3 coding DNA: TGTGCCAGCTCACCACGATCTTTCGTAGCGGTATTGAACACCGGGGAGCTGTTTTTT.

This clone was seen more than once but under ten times. The genes are TRBV6-5 and TRBJ1-1, with D maybe TRBD1 (6 bases). CDR1 MNHEY and CDR2 SVGAGI come from the germline V gene. Trimming removed 2 bases at V and 3 bases at J, with 10 bases between. The CDR3 runs to 14 residues. CDR3: CASSYRQGHTEAFF. In DNA, the CDR3 is TGTGCCAGCAGTTACAGGCAGGGGCACACTGAAGCTTTCTTT.

The V call is TRBV6-5, the J call TRBJ2-7, with 9 bases that match TRBD2. With V trimmed by 0 bases and J by 5 bases, 8 bases remained unmatched. The germline V gene encodes CDR1 MNHEY and CDR2 SVGAGI. The length of the CDR3 is 16 residues. CDR3 in amino acids: CASSYSSLAGRNEQYF. The CDR3 DNA sequence: TGTGCCAGCAGTTACTCGAGCCTAGCGGGGAGGAACGAGCAGTACTTC.

This rearrangement joins TRBV7-8 to TRBJ2-1; 10 bases match TRBD2. The germline gives CDR1 SGHVS, CDR2 FQNEAQ. This CDR3 has 18 amino acids. With V trimmed by 1 base and J by 4 bases, 10 bases remained unmatched. CDR3 coding DNA: TGTGCCAGCAGCTTAGATGCGCAAGCGGGGGGGTATTACAATGAGCAGTTCTTC. This translates into CASSLDAQAGGYYNEQFF.

The J gene is TRBJ2-7, the V gene TRBV5-6, with 9 bases lining up with TRBD1. The junction had 5 bases not matched to a gene; V was cut back by 1 base and J by 6 bases. The CDR3 has 14 residues. The germline V gene has CDR1 SGHDT and CDR2 YYEEEE. The CDR3 DNA follows: TGTGCCAGCAGCTTGACAGGGGGCCCCCTCGAGCAGTACTTC. As protein: CASSLTGGPLEQYF.

J is TRBJ2-7 and V is TRBV5-1, with a tentative D call TRBD2 (6 bases). Looked up from germline, CDR1 is SGHRS and CDR2 is YFSETQ. CDR3 size: 15 residues. The V gene lost 4 bases and the J gene lost 0 bases, with 14 bases spanning the gap. The CDR3 here is CASSLGTADSYEQYF. CDR3 nucleotide sequence: TGCGCCAGCAGCCTCGGGACTGCCGACTCCTACGAGCAGTACTTC.

The rearrangement joins TRBV7-9 to TRBJ2-3; no clear D. Germline assignment: CDR1 SEHNR and CDR2 FQNEAQ (reference sequence). Between the trimmed V and J ends, which lost 5 bases and 4 bases, there was a span of 10 bases. CDR3 length equals 13 residues. CDR3 region: CASSQTQADTQYF. The CDR3 nucleotides read TGTGCCAGCAGCCAAACGCAGGCAGATACGCAGTATTTT.

The V call is TRBV4-1, the J call TRBJ1-2; D not certain. V was cut by 2 bases and J by 2 bases, with 9 bases left in between. Per the germline V gene, CDR1 is MGHRA and CDR2 is YSYEKL. The CDR3 has 14 residues. The CDR3 loop is CASSQQPANYGYTF. The CDR3 DNA is TGCGCCAGCAGCCAACAACCAGCGAACTATGGCTACACCTTC.